A single sample is the source of the 9 T cell receptor beta chains below, sequenced in a study of technical replicates of blood from four donors. Only in-frame clones appear in the TCRdb table, and some are missing; sequencing was by immunoSEQ multiplex PCR. Of 65,000 to 80,000 clones in the sample, approximately 96% were seen once. Sequencing was carried out using T cells isolated from PBMCs. Receptors originate from a human donor in good health.

The chain joins TRBV5-1 to TRBJ2-2; 8 nucleotides align to TRBD2. From germline, CDR1 is SGHRS and CDR2 YFSETQ. J lost 1 base, V lost 1 base, and 3 bases had no gene match. The CDR3 runs to 16 residues. The CDR3 region has the DNA TGCGCCAGCAGCTTGTCCCTAGCGGGGAACACCGGGGAGCTGTTTTTT. This encodes CASSLSLAGNTGELFF.

The gene calls are TRBV2 and TRBJ2-3; 8 bases fit TRBD2. Germline V gene sequence: CDR1 SNHLY, CDR2 FYNNEI. The CDR3 totals 16 residues. Trimming at V came to 5 bases and at J to 2 bases, leaving 9 bases not matched to a gene. CDR3 sequence reads: CASSNSGGFITDTQYF. The CDR3 bases are TGTGCCAGCAGTAACAGCGGGGGTTTTATCACAGATACGCAGTATTTT.

This chain joins TRBV6-6 and TRBJ2-7; TRBD1 agrees at 8 bases. The CDR3 sequence is 15 residues long. Trimming at V came to 5 bases and at J to 5 bases, leaving 11 bases not matched to a gene. Germline loops: CDR1 MNHNY, CDR2 SVGAGI (reference sequence). CDR3 sequence reads: CASSPGQGPLNEQYF. The CDR3, as DNA: TGTGCCAGCAGTCCTGGACAGGGACCCTTAAACGAGCAGTACTTC.

This rearrangement joins TRBV9 to TRBJ2-5; D is perhaps TRBD2 (7 bases). V was clipped by 3 bases and J by 5 bases, with 14 bases between them. The CDR3 is 14 amino acids. Germline V gene data show CDR1 as SGDLS and CDR2 as YYNGEE. Written as DNA, the CDR3 is TGTGCCAGCAGCGAAGGGGGGGATTGGGAGACCCAGTACTTC. This codes for CASSEGGDWETQYF.

A single count supports this clone. The chain couples TRBV6-1 to TRBJ1-2; D gene uncertain. The V end lost 8 bases, the J end lost 7 bases, and 11 bases lay between the germline ends. The CDR3 is 11 residues long. Germline values: CDR1 MNHNS, CDR2 SASEGT. CDR3 DNA: TGTGCCAGCCAAGCGGGGAGTGGCTACACCTTC. Residues: CASQAGSGYTF.

The chain links TRBV5-6 to TRBJ1-2, with TRBD1 as a possible D gene (5 bases). V lost 4 bases and J lost 8, with 15 bases in between. Germline V CDR1 and CDR2: SGHDT, YYEEEE. CDR3 length: 13 residues. CDR3 amino acids: CASSTIRVRGYTF. In DNA form, the CDR3 reads TGTGCCAGCAGCACCATCAGGGTGCGGGGCTACACCTTC. The full variable domain, in which reference TRBV5-6 and TRBJ1-2 provide the parts outside the CDR3, is DAGVTQSPTHLIKTRGQQVTLRCSPKSGHDTVSWYQQALGQGPQFIFQYYEEEERQRGNFPDRFSGHQFPNYSSELNVNALLLGDSALYLCASSTIRVRGYTFGSGTRLTVV.

This CDR3 is CASMTDYSNQPQHF. The CDR3 DNA follows: TGTGCCAGCATGACAGATTATAGCAATCAGCCCCAGCATTTT. This chain links TRBV19 with TRBJ1-5, with D perhaps TRBD1 (5 bases). In germline, CDR1 is LNHDA, CDR2 SQIVND (reference sequence). This CDR3 is 14 amino acids long. Deletions cut 9 bases from V and 0 bases from J, with 12 bases between.

Details on this clone: At one end, the junction sequence differs from germline, possibly due to a read error. The chain employs TRBV5-6 and TRBJ1-5; 7 nucleotides line up with TRBD1. Germline loops: CDR1 SGHDT, CDR2 YYEEEE. The CDR3 extends over 16 amino acids. This CDR3 is CASSFRDRASSQPQHF. The CDR3 DNA follows: TGTGCCAGCAGCTTCCGAGACAGGGCCAGCAGTCAGCCCCAGCATTTT. Looking up the rest from reference TRBV5-6 and TRBJ1-5 gives the full variable domain: DAGVTQSPTHLIKTRGQQVTLRCSPKSGHDTVSWYQQALGQGPQFIFQYYEEEERQRGNFPDRFSGHQFPNYSSELNVNALLLGDSALYLCASSFRDRASSQPQHFGDGTRLSIL.

The chain links TRBV6-5 to TRBJ2-2; possibly TRBD1 for D (6 bases). The ends were cut back, 6 bases at V and 8 bases at J, with 13 bases in the middle. CDR1 and CDR2 from the germline V gene are MNHEY and SVGAGI. This CDR3 is 13 amino acids long. The chain's CDR3 is CASRLTGFGELFF. For the CDR3, the DNA is TGTGCCAGCAGGCTTACAGGGTTTGGGGAGCTGTTTTTT.